These T cell receptor beta chains were read from a single sample in a study of cytotoxic CD8 clonotypes in ibrutinib-treated CLL. Only in-frame clones appear in the TCRdb table, and some are missing; sequencing was by immunoSEQ multiplex PCR. In the table there are over 100,000 clones, more than 55% of which are singletons. Sequenced here: PBMCs, sampled after 24 months of ibrutinib treatment. Receptors were obtained from a human donor with chronic lymphocytic leukemia. CDR3s include the opening cysteine and the closing phenylalanine or tryptophan. Each record gives: J gene, D gene, clone size, V gene, CDR3 protein, CDR3 DNA. The D gene is left open where the match is weak. Size tells how often a clone was seen (once, few, many) or the class of an expanded clone, and some rows leave it out.

>TRBJ1-2|.|.|TRBV6-1
CASRARPPDYGYTF
TGTGCCAGCAGAGCCCGTCCGCCGGACTATGGCTACACCTTC
>TRBJ1-2|TRBD1|.|TRBV5-1
CASSLEAQGADGYTF
TGCGCCAGCAGCTTGGAGGCCCAGGGGGCGGATGGCTACACCTTC
>TRBJ2-1|TRBD2|.|TRBV5-6
CASSILAVKNNEQFF
TGTGCCAGCAGCATTCTAGCGGTGAAAAACAATGAGCAGTTCTTC
>TRBJ1-3|TRBD1|.|TRBV10-1
CASREDRDGNTIYF
TGCGCCAGCAGGGAGGACAGGGACGGAAACACCATATATTTT
>TRBJ1-1|TRBD1|.|TRBV5-1
CASSDRARGEAFF
TGCGCCAGCAGTGACAGGGCAAGGGGTGAAGCTTTCTTT
>TRBJ1-6|.|.|TRBV2
CASSESRSGNSPLHF
TGTGCCAGCAGTGAGTCACGTTCGGGAAATTCACCCCTCCACTTT
>TRBJ2-1|.|few|TRBV5-4
CASSLGGGVNEQFF
TGTGCCAGCAGCTTGGGGGGCGGTGTCAATGAGCAGTTCTTC
>TRBJ2-7|.|many|TRBV5-1
CASSPGREREEQYF
TGCGCCAGCTCCCCCGGACGGGAAAGAGAGGAGCAGTACTTC
>TRBJ2-7|TRBD1|.|TRBV23-1
CASKQQGPEGTYEQYF
TGCGCCAGCAAGCAACAGGGGCCCGAAGGCACCTACGAGCAGTACTTC
>TRBJ1-6|.|once|TRBV6-1
CASFGWSVDNSPLHF
TGTGCCAGCTTCGGTTGGTCCGTAGATAATTCACCCCTCCACTTT
>TRBJ1-2|TRBD1|.|TRBV4-2
CASSPTDRGQVGYTF
TGTGCCAGCAGCCCGACGGACAGGGGGCAGGTTGGCTACACCTTC
>TRBJ1-2|.|few|TRBV7-2
CASSLVGFGYTF
TGTGCCAGCAGCTTAGTAGGGTTCGGCTACACCTTC
>TRBJ1-2|.|.|TRBV29-1
CSVGDSAYGYTF
TGCAGCGTGGGAGATTCAGCCTATGGCTACACCTTC
>TRBJ1-2|.|.|TRBV9
CANQDSYSNYGYTF
TGTGCCAACCAAGACAGCTATTCTAACTATGGCTACACCTTC
>TRBJ2-2|TRBD2|.|TRBV19
CASSPLAGLTGELFF
TGTGCCAGTAGCCCACTAGCGGGGTTGACCGGGGAGCTGTTTTTT
>TRBJ2-2|.|few|TRBV6-4
CASSSSGELFF
TGTGCCAGCAGTTCAAGCGGGGAGCTGTTTTTT
>TRBJ2-5|.|.|TRBV6-5
CASSYMQETQYF
TGTGCCAGCAGTTACATGCAAGAGACCCAGTACTTC
>TRBJ2-5|.|.|TRBV5-1
CASSLSWGREETQYF
TGCGCCAGCAGCTTGTCGTGGGGCCGGGAGGAGACCCAGTACTTC
>TRBJ1-3|.|.|TRBV6-6
CASSYRVSGNTIYF
TGTGCCAGCAGTTACAGGGTCTCTGGAAACACCATATATTTT
>TRBJ1-6|.|.|TRBV2
CASSDGGPYNSPLHF
TGTGCCAGCAGTGACGGGGGACCGTATAATTCACCCCTCCACTTT
>TRBJ2-3|.|few|TRBV2
CASTTGPDTQYF
TGTGCCAGCACCACCGGTCCAGATACGCAGTATTTT
>TRBJ2-7|.|.|TRBV7-3
CASSLNPMVSSYEQYF
TGTGCCAGCAGCTTAAACCCCATGGTCAGCTCCTACGAGCAGTACTTC
>TRBJ2-7|.|few|TRBV7-2
CASSSNRGNYEQYF
TGTGCCAGCAGCTCTAACCGGGGCAACTACGAGCAGTACTTC
>TRBJ2-5|.|.|TRBV10-1
CASSGSQETQYF
TGCGCCAGCAGTGGCTCCCAAGAGACCCAGTACTTC
>TRBJ2-5|.|.|TRBV9
CASSVEGGKETQYF
TGTGCCAGCAGCGTAGAGGGCGGGAAAGAGACCCAGTACTTC
>TRBJ2-2|.|.|TRBV7-1
CASSIGSGTGELFF
TGTGCCAGCAGCATAGGGTCAGGTACCGGGGAGCTGTTTTTT
>TRBJ1-4|TRBD1|.|TRBV15
CATSRDRDRVNEKLFF
TGTGCCACCAGCAGAGATAGGGACAGGGTTAATGAAAAACTGTTTTTT
>TRBJ2-7|.|.|TRBV30
CAWSGGGSYEQYF
TGTGCCTGGAGTGGAGGGGGATCCTACGAGCAGTACTTC
>TRBJ1-5|.|few|TRBV28
CASSPTTQGKGNQPQHF
TGTGCCAGCAGTCCCACAACCCAGGGGAAGGGCAATCAGCCCCAGCATTTT